Listed below are T cell receptor beta chains from one sample, sequenced in a study of control samples from healthy donors and cancer patients. Data came from immunoSEQ multiplex PCR; TCRdb stores just in-frame clones and leaves some out. Of some 90,000 clones listed, approximately 89% are singletons. Sequencing used blood. These TCRs come from a woman between 25 and 40 years old in good health. The CDR3 runs from the conserved cysteine through the conserved F or W. Each record gives: J gene, D gene, CDR3 length, V gene, clone size, CDR3 protein, CDR3 DNA. A D gene is named only where the DNA matches it firmly. Only part of the rows carry a size: once, few, many, or a class if the clone is expanded.

J: TRBJ2-3; D: .; length: 14; V: TRBV6-1; size: .; CDR3: CASIPRGATDTQYF; DNA: TGTGCCAGCATCCCAAGGGGGGCCACAGATACGCAGTATTTT
J: TRBJ2-3; D: TRBD1; length: 16; V: TRBV10-1; size: .; CDR3: CASIKRRQGETDTQYF; DNA: TGCGCCAGCATAAAACGACGACAGGGTGAGACAGATACGCAGTATTTT
J: TRBJ2-7; D: TRBD1; length: 13; V: TRBV12-3/TRBV12-4; size: .; CDR3: CASSLAGQGKQYF; DNA: TGTGCCAGCAGTTTAGCCGGACAGGGCAAGCAGTACTTC
J: TRBJ2-5; D: .; length: 11; V: TRBV12-3/TRBV12-4; size: .; CDR3: CASSLRETQYF; DNA: TGTGCCAGCAGTTTACGGGAGACCCAGTACTTC
J: TRBJ2-5; D: .; length: 16; V: TRBV27; size: once; CDR3: CASSLSMEGGGETQYF; DNA: TGTGCCAGCAGTTTATCGATGGAGGGAGGTGGAGAGACCCAGTACTTC
J: TRBJ1-6; D: .; length: 14; V: TRBV5-1; size: .; CDR3: CASSESSYNSPLHF; DNA: TGCGCCAGTTCAGAGAGCTCCTATAATTCACCCCTCCACTTT
J: TRBJ2-7; D: TRBD2; length: 13; V: TRBV7-2; size: .; CDR3: CASSLGGIYEQYF; DNA: TGTGCCAGCAGCTTGGGAGGGATCTACGAGCAGTACTTC
J: TRBJ1-6; D: .; length: 17; V: TRBV5-4; size: .; CDR3: CASSLASLGRGNSPLHF; DNA: TGTGCCAGCAGCTTGGCTTCCCTAGGACGGGGAAATTCACCCCTCCACTTT
J: TRBJ1-5; D: .; length: 15; V: TRBV5-6; size: .; CDR3: CASSPGVTSNQPQHF; DNA: TGTGCCAGCAGCCCAGGGGTCACTAGCAATCAGCCCCAGCATTTT
J: TRBJ2-7; D: TRBD1; length: 13; V: TRBV7-8; size: .; CDR3: CASSPRQGERRYF; DNA: TGTGCCAGCAGCCCCCGACAGGGCGAAAGGCGGTACTTC
J: TRBJ2-2; D: TRBD1; length: 16; V: TRBV5-4; size: .; CDR3: CASSSPTGIRPRELFF; DNA: TGTGCCAGCAGCTCCCCGACAGGGATCAGACCGAGGGAGCTGTTTTTT
J: TRBJ2-1; D: .; length: 11; V: TRBV28; size: .; CDR3: CASDKGNEQFF; DNA: TGTGCCAGCGATAAGGGTAATGAGCAGTTCTTC
J: TRBJ1-5; D: .; length: 13; V: TRBV30; size: few; CDR3: CAWSVWGNQPQHF; DNA: TGTGCCTGGAGTGTTTGGGGAAATCAGCCCCAGCATTTT
J: TRBJ2-7; D: .; length: 15; V: TRBV6-5; size: .; CDR3: CASSDQWGAGYEQYF; DNA: TGTGCCAGCAGCGACCAATGGGGGGCCGGCTACGAGCAGTACTTC
J: TRBJ2-2; D: TRBD2; length: 17; V: TRBV7-9; size: .; CDR3: CASSFSGPAGNTGELFF; DNA: TGTGCCAGCAGCTTTAGCGGGCCGGCCGGGAACACCGGGGAGCTGTTTTTT
J: TRBJ2-7; D: .; length: 15; V: TRBV11-2; size: .; CDR3: CASSLDTLLSYEQYF; DNA: TGTGCCAGCAGCCTAGACACACTACTCTCCTACGAGCAGTACTTC
J: TRBJ2-3; D: .; length: 18; V: TRBV5-1; size: .; CDR3: CASSPSTGLIGGPDTQYF; DNA: TGCGCCAGCAGCCCATCGACAGGCTTAATCGGAGGACCAGATACGCAGTATTTT
J: TRBJ1-6; D: .; length: 13; V: TRBV30; size: once; CDR3: CAWSLNLGSPLHF; DNA: TGTGCCTGGAGCCTCAATCTGGGTTCACCCCTCCACTTT
J: TRBJ2-5; D: TRBD2; length: 16; V: TRBV19; size: once; CDR3: CASGTSGRDIQETQYF; DNA: TGTGCCAGTGGGACTAGCGGGAGGGATATCCAAGAGACCCAGTACTTC
J: TRBJ1-6; D: .; length: 13; V: TRBV30; size: .; CDR3: CAWSRTANSPLHF; DNA: TGTGCCTGGAGTCGGACAGCCAATTCACCCCTCCACTTT
J: TRBJ2-2; D: TRBD1; length: 17; V: TRBV7-8; size: .; CDR3: CASSAPGGQGLAGELFF; DNA: TGTGCCAGCAGCGCCCCCGGGGGACAGGGATTGGCCGGGGAGCTGTTTTTT
J: TRBJ2-3; D: TRBD2; length: 13; V: TRBV29-1; size: .; CDR3: CSGGTSGTDTQYF; DNA: TGCAGCGGCGGGACTAGCGGCACAGATACGCAGTATTTT
J: TRBJ2-1; D: .; length: 15; V: TRBV6-5; size: .; CDR3: CASSYSIGGGGEQFF; DNA: TGTGCCAGCAGTTACTCGATTGGAGGGGGAGGTGAGCAGTTCTTC
J: TRBJ1-5; D: TRBD1; length: 17; V: TRBV5-3; size: once; CDR3: CARRQDRDFLGNQPQHF; DNA: TGTGCCAGAAGGCAGGACAGGGACTTTTTAGGCAATCAGCCCCAGCATTTT
J: TRBJ2-1; D: TRBD1; length: 15; V: TRBV6-5; size: .; CDR3: CASSWDRRSYNEQFF; DNA: TGTGCCAGCAGTTGGGACAGACGCTCCTACAATGAGCAGTTCTTC
J: TRBJ2-1; D: .; length: 16; V: TRBV27; size: .; CDR3: CASTSPGRSSYNEQFF; DNA: TGTGCCAGCACCTCACCCGGCAGGTCCTCCTACAATGAGCAGTTCTTC
J: TRBJ2-2; D: .; length: 15; V: TRBV2; size: once; CDR3: CASSGTAKNTGELFF; DNA: TGTGCCAGCAGTGGCACAGCCAAGAACACCGGGGAGCTGTTTTTT
J: TRBJ2-2; D: .; length: 16; V: TRBV5-1; size: once; CDR3: CASSSDEGANTGELFF; DNA: TGCGCCAGCAGCTCGGACGAGGGGGCGAACACCGGGGAGCTGTTTTTT
J: TRBJ1-1; D: TRBD1; length: 15; V: TRBV9; size: .; CDR3: CASSVGRQGHTEAFF; DNA: TGTGCCAGCAGCGTAGGCAGACAGGGGCACACTGAAGCTTTCTTT
J: TRBJ1-5; D: .; length: 16; V: TRBV24-1; size: .; CDR3: CATSDATGPKGQPQHF; DNA: TGTGCCACCAGTGACGCAACAGGGCCGAAGGGTCAGCCCCAGCATTTT
J: TRBJ1-5; D: .; length: 15; V: TRBV2; size: few; CDR3: CASSDRQRTGQPQHF; DNA: TGTGCCAGCAGTGATCGACAGCGCACGGGGCAGCCCCAGCATTTT
J: TRBJ2-1; D: .; length: 15; V: TRBV29-1; size: .; CDR3: CSVDKAGAKYNEQFF; DNA: TGCAGCGTTGATAAGGCGGGGGCAAAGTACAATGAGCAGTTCTTC
J: TRBJ1-1; D: TRBD1; length: 18; V: TRBV27; size: .; CDR3: CASSLDPDRGESGTEAFF; DNA: TGTGCCAGCAGTTTAGACCCGGACAGGGGGGAGTCGGGCACTGAAGCTTTCTTT
J: TRBJ1-3; D: .; length: 14; V: TRBV19; size: .; CDR3: CASSWTYSGNTIYF; DNA: TGTGCCAGTAGTTGGACCTACTCTGGAAACACCATATATTTT
J: TRBJ1-2; D: TRBD1; length: 14; V: TRBV2; size: .; CDR3: CASRPTQGADGYTF; DNA: TGTGCCAGCAGGCCCACACAGGGGGCGGATGGCTACACCTTC
J: TRBJ1-2; D: TRBD1; length: 14; V: TRBV3-1/TRBV3-2; size: .; CDR3: CASSQGQGHYGYTF; DNA: TGTGCCAGCAGCCAAGGACAGGGGCACTATGGCTACACCTTC
J: TRBJ2-5; D: .; length: 14; V: TRBV11-3; size: .; CDR3: CASSLGPEQETQYF; DNA: TGTGCCAGCAGCTTGGGGCCCGAGCAGGAGACCCAGTACTTC
J: TRBJ2-7; D: TRBD1; length: 16; V: TRBV7-9; size: .; CDR3: CASSSRTGEIRGKQYF; DNA: TGTGCCAGCAGCTCAAGGACAGGTGAAATACGAGGGAAGCAGTACTTC
J: TRBJ1-3; D: .; length: 11; V: TRBV29-1; size: .; CDR3: CSVDGGNTIYF; DNA: TGCAGCGTTGATGGTGGAAACACCATATATTTT
J: TRBJ2-7; D: .; length: 15; V: TRBV9; size: .; CDR3: CASSAGGLTSLEQYF; DNA: TGTGCCAGCAGCGCCGGGGGCCTTACATCGCTCGAGCAGTACTTC
J: TRBJ2-4; D: .; length: 16; V: TRBV7-9; size: .; CDR3: CASSLVVQGRMNIQYF; DNA: TGTGCCAGCAGCTTAGTCGTGCAGGGGAGGATGAACATTCAGTACTTC
J: TRBJ2-1; D: TRBD2; length: 14; V: TRBV27; size: .; CDR3: CASSDPGLGKRKFF; DNA: TGTGCCAGCAGTGATCCGGGACTAGGTAAGAGGAAGTTCTTC